The 22 T cell receptor beta chains listed next were all sequenced from one sample in a study of response to subunit inactivated influenza vaccine. TCRdb re-analysed the RT-PCR reads in MiXCR, keeping a single row per CDR3 protein. The sample shows roughly 780,000 distinct CDR3 sequences, 15% to 20% of them seen only once. Sample: PBMCs from blood, taken roughly 5 days after vaccination. The source is a man aged 45-65 years who received an inactivated influenza vaccine.

J is TRBJ2-3 and V is TRBV5-1; 8 nucleotides align to TRBD2. The CDR3 spans 15 residues. Germline trimming cut 3 bases from V and 4 bases from J; bases unmatched to any gene: 7. Germline-derived CDR1 and CDR2 are SGHRS and YFSETQ. The CDR3: CASSSRGAPADTQYF. Here the CDR3 DNA reads TGCGCCAGCAGCTCGCGGGGGGCCCCCGCAGATACGCAGTATTTT.

In this sample, this clonotype turned up a few times. The chain uses TRBV28 and TRBJ2-7; D ambiguous. Germline V gene data show CDR1 as MDHEN and CDR2 as SYDVKM. The ends were cut back, 6 bases at V and 6 bases at J, with 9 bases in the middle. This CDR3 has 11 residues. CDR3 amino acids: CASRDLFEQYF. Written as DNA, the CDR3 is TGTGCCAGCAGGGACCTATTCGAGCAGTACTTC.

The V gene is TRBV5-1, the J gene TRBJ1-2; D is unclear. The CDR3 consists of 14 residues. V lost 4 bases, J lost 0 bases, and 10 bases lay in between. The germline V gene encodes CDR1 SGHRS and CDR2 YFSETQ. CDR3 region: CASSPPTANYGYTF. In DNA, the CDR3 is TGCGCCAGCAGCCCCCCGACGGCTAACTATGGCTACACCTTC. The variable domain in full, completed from reference TRBV5-1 and TRBJ1-2, reads KAGVTQTPRYLIKTRGQQVTLSCSPISGHRSVSWYQQTPGQGLQFLFEYFSETQRNKGNFPGRFSGRQFSNSRSEMNVSTLELGDSALYLCASSPPTANYGYTFGSGTRLTVV.

This clonotype was recorded a few times. This rearrangement joins TRBV20-1 to TRBJ2-3, with D possibly matching TRBD2 (7 bases). The length of the CDR3 is 14 residues. The germline V gene has CDR1 DFQATT and CDR2 SNEGSKA (reference sequence). Trimming took off 6 bases at V and 3 bases at J, with 16 bases between the two ends. CDR3 bases: TGCAGTGCGGCGGGGGCGGTGAGAACAGATACGCAGTATTTT. As protein: CSAAGAVRTDTQYF.

The gene calls are TRBV2 and TRBJ2-7; 7 bases align to TRBD2. The CDR3 runs 14 residues. V lost 6 bases, J lost 2 bases, and 7 bases stayed unmatched. Germline CDR1 reads SNHLY; CDR2 reads FYNNEI. The CDR3: CASSFASGPYEQYF. The DNA for the CDR3 is TGTGCCAGCAGCTTTGCTAGCGGACCCTACGAGCAGTACTTC.

The rearrangement links TRBV6-2 or TRBV6-3 to TRBJ2-7; TRBD1 aligns across 7 bases. Trimming took 2 bases from V and 5 from J; bases not matched to a gene: 6. CDR3 length: 14 amino acids. The germline CDR1 and CDR2 sequences are MNHEY and SVGEGT. The CDR3 DNA is TGTGCCAGCAGTTACCGGAGCCAGGGGGACGAGCAGTACTTC. Protein sequence: CASSYRSQGDEQYF.

V is TRBV14 and J is TRBJ2-7; no definite D call. The CDR3 is 14 residues long. CDR1 and CDR2 (germline): SGHDN, FVKESK. V lost 3 bases and J 3 bases, leaving 12 bases between the germline ends. The CDR3: CASSHPTSDYEQYF. CDR3 DNA: TGTGCCAGCAGCCATCCCACGTCGGACTACGAGCAGTACTTC.

This clonotype was picked up many times. This chain connects TRBV12-3 or TRBV12-4 to TRBJ2-5; perhaps TRBD2 as D (5 bases). V was pared by 5 bases and J by 0 bases, with 16 bases between. There are 16 residues in the CDR3. The CDR3 sequence is CASSLPGSAYQETQYF. Written as DNA, the CDR3 is TGTGCCAGCAGTCTACCGGGGTCGGCGTACCAAGAGACCCAGTACTTC.

In this sample, this clonotype turned up a few times. The V gene is TRBV12-3 or TRBV12-4, the J gene TRBJ2-3; possibly TRBD2 for D (5 bases). The CDR3 contains 14 residues. Trimming shortened V by 0 bases and J by 4 bases, and 8 bases separated the two germline ends. This CDR3 is CASSLAPGADTQYF. The DNA of the CDR3 is TGTGCCAGCAGTTTAGCTCCCGGGGCAGATACGCAGTATTTT.

This clonotype was seen more than once but under ten times. The CDR3 nucleotides are TGTGCCAGCAGTCAGGACATCGGGGAGCTGTTTTTT. Protein sequence: CASSQDIGELFF. This chain links TRBV12-3 or TRBV12-4 with TRBJ2-2; TRBD1 is a possible D gene (5 bases). This CDR3 is built from 12 residues. V was cut by 5 bases and J by 7 bases, with 8 bases left in between.

The chain carries TRBV7-9 and TRBJ2-5, with no clear D. The germline CDR1 and CDR2 sequences are SEHNR and FQNEAQ (reference sequence). The CDR3 totals 15 residues. Deletions cut 1 base from V and 3 bases from J, with 12 bases between. The CDR3 DNA is TGTGCCAGCAGCTTAGTGGACGGGTTTAAAGAGACCCAGTACTTC. Translating gives CASSLVDGFKETQYF.

The V call is TRBV4-1, the J call TRBJ1-5, with a tentative D call TRBD1 (6 bases). V lost 0 bases and J lost 10, with 16 bases in between. From germline, CDR1 is MGHRA and CDR2 YSYEKL. The CDR3 contains 15 residues. The CDR3 DNA sequence: TGCGCCAGCAGCCAAGATTGGCAGGGGTGGTTACCCCAGCATTTT. Its protein is CASSQDWQGWLPQHF.

The chain combines TRBV25-1 with TRBJ1-3; D is uncertain. This CDR3 contains 12 residues. Per germline, CDR1 MGHDK and CDR2 SYGVNS. With 5 bases removed from V and 8 bases from J, the gap between germline ends came to 10 bases. The CDR3 DNA reads as TGTGCCAGCAGTTCGGGCCGGTACACCATATATTTT. This translates into CASSSGRYTIYF.

This clonotype was recorded many times. The rearrangement uses TRBV12-3 or TRBV12-4 and TRBJ1-5; D gene uncertain. Trimming left V 6 bases short and J 0 bases short, with 9 bases between. This CDR3 has 14 residues. CDR3 sequence reads: CASSRDNSNQPQHF. The CDR3 bases are TGTGCCAGCAGCCGCGACAATAGCAATCAGCCCCAGCATTTT.

This chain joins TRBV5-1 and TRBJ2-5; D may be TRBD2 (5 bases). The CDR3 has 17 residues. V was shortened by 0 bases and J by 3 bases, with 18 bases between the two germline ends. Germline assignment: CDR1 SGHRS and CDR2 YFSETQ. CDR3: CASSLGVASSAKETQYF. CDR3 in DNA: TGCGCCAGCAGCTTGGGGGTCGCTAGCTCCGCTAAAGAGACCCAGTACTTC.

The chain couples TRBV12-3 or TRBV12-4 to TRBJ1-2, with 9 positions matching TRBD1. V shed 4 bases and J 7 bases; nucleotides not matched to a gene: 7. The CDR3 length is 14 residues. The CDR3 DNA reads TGTGCCAGCAGTTCTCTCACAGGGGGCGGTGGCTACACCTTC. Translating gives CASSSLTGGGGYTF.

This clonotype has just a few counts. The gene calls are TRBV7-6 and TRBJ2-1; D tentatively reads TRBD1 or TRBD2 (5 bases each). This CDR3 spans 12 amino acids. The germline CDR1 and CDR2 sequences are SGHVS and FNYEAQ. Trimming stripped 2 bases from V and 8 bases from J, with 7 bases between. DNA of the CDR3: TGTGCCAGCAGCTTAATGGGGGATGAGCAGTTCTTC. This translates into CASSLMGDEQFF. The variable domain in full, completed from reference TRBV7-6 and TRBJ2-1, reads GAGVSQSPRYKVTKRGQDVALRCDPISGHVSLYWYRQALGQGPEFLTYFNYEAQQDKSGLPNDRFSAERPEGSISTLTIQRTEQRDSAMYRCASSLMGDEQFFGPGTRLTVL.

This clonotype showed up just a few times. V gene TRBV4-2 combines with J gene TRBJ2-3, with TRBD1 as a possible D gene (5 bases). This CDR3 is 15 amino acids long. Per germline, CDR1 LGHNA and CDR2 YNFKEQ. The V and J ends lost 2 bases and 2 bases respectively, with 11 bases between them. The CDR3 sequence: CASSQPTEITDTQYF. The CDR3 coding sequence is TGTGCCAGCAGCCAACCGACAGAGATCACAGATACGCAGTATTTT.

The rearrangement links TRBV4-3 to TRBJ1-2; tentatively, D is TRBD1 (5 bases). Per germline, CDR1 LGHNA and CDR2 YSLEER. The CDR3 spans 15 residues. The germline V and J ends were trimmed by 0 bases and 7 bases, with 15 bases remaining between them. In DNA form, the CDR3 reads TGCGCCAGCAGCCAAGAGACCGGGGCGCCAGGTGGCTACACCTTC. It translates to CASSQETGAPGGYTF.

In this sample, this clonotype turned up a few times. The chain links TRBV20-1 to TRBJ2-7, with 7 positions matching TRBD1. Unmatched junction bases numbered 7, after V lost 2 bases and J lost 3 bases. The CDR3 consists of 14 residues. Germline CDR1 DFQATT, CDR2 SNEGSKA (reference sequence). DNA of the CDR3: TGCAGTGCTAGACGGCCGGGACAGCTCTACGAGCAGTACTTC. Translation gives CSARRPGQLYEQYF.

This clonotype occurred a few times. The chain couples TRBV6-1 to TRBJ1-2; possible D gene TRBD1, 6 bases. V was clipped by 0 bases and J by 4 bases, with 15 bases between them. This CDR3 is 16 amino acids long. CDR1 and CDR2 (germline): MNHNS, SASEGT. CDR3 region: CASSEAWGQPIYGYTF. The CDR3 nucleotides read TGTGCCAGCAGTGAAGCGTGGGGGCAGCCAATCTATGGCTACACCTTC.

This clonotype was seen more than once but under ten times. CDR3 loop: CSAPGRTGDPTDTQYF. The CDR3 DNA reads as TGCAGCGCCCCCGGGAGGACAGGGGACCCCACAGATACGCAGTATTTT. This chain uses TRBV29-1 with TRBJ2-3; 9 nucleotides match TRBD1. V shed 7 bases and J 2 bases; nucleotides not matched to a gene: 13. Germline V gene lookup returns CDR1 SQVTM and CDR2 ANQGSEA. The CDR3 contains 16 residues.